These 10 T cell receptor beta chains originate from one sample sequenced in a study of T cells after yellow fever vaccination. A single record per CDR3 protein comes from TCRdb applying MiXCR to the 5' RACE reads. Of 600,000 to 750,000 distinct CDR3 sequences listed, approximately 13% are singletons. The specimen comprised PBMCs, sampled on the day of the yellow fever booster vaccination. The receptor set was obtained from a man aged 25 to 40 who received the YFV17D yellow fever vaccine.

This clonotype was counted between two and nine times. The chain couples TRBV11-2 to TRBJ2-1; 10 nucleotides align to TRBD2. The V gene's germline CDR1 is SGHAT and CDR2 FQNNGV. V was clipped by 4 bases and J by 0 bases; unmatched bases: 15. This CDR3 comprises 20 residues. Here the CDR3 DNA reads TGTGCCAGCAGCTACCCGGGGTTAGCGGGAGGCCCAGGCTCCTACAATGAGCAGTTCTTC. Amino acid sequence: CASSYPGLAGGPGSYNEQFF. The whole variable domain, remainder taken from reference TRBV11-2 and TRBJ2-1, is EAGVAQSPRYKIIEKRQSVAFWCNPISGHATLYWYQQILGQGPKLLIQFQNNGVVDDSQLPKDRFSAERLKGVDSTLKIQPAKLEDSAVYLCASSYPGLAGGPGSYNEQFFGPGTRLTVL.

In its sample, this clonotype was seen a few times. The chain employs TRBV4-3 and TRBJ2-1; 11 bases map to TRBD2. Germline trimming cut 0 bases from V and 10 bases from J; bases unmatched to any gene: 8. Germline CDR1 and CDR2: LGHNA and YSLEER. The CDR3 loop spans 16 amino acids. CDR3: CASSQDFSGRAREQFF. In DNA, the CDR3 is TGCGCCAGCAGCCAAGATTTTAGCGGGAGGGCGAGGGAGCAGTTCTTC.

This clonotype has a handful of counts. Here the CDR3 reads CASSETGGRYEQYF. Written as DNA, the CDR3 is TGTGCCAGCAGCGAGACTGGGGGCAGGTACGAGCAGTACTTC. This sequence joins TRBV7-2 and TRBJ2-7; D is perhaps TRBD1 (6 bases). The CDR3 is 14 residues long. V was trimmed by 5 bases and J by 4 bases, leaving 15 bases between them. Germline CDR1 is SGHTA and CDR2 is FQGNSA.

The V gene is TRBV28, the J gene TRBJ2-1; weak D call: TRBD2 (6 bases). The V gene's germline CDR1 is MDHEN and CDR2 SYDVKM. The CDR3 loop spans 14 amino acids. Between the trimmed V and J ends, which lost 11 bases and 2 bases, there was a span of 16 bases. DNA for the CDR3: TGTGCCGCAAGGAGGGCTACAACCTACAATGAGCAGTTCTTC. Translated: CAARRATTYNEQFF. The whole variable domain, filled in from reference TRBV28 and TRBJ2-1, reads DVKVTQSSRYLVKRTGEKVFLECVQDMDHENMFWYRQDPGLGLRLIYFSYDVKMKEKGDIPEGYSVSREKKERFSLILESASTNQTSMYLCAARRATTYNEQFFGPGTRLTVL.

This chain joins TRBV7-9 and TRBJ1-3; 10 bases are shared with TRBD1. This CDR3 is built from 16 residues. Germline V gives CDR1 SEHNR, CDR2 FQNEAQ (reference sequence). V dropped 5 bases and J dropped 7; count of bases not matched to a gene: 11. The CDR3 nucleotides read TGTGCCAGCAGCCCGGTGGGACAGGGGTCGGGGAACACCATATATTTT. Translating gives CASSPVGQGSGNTIYF.

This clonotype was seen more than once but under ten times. Here the CDR3 DNA reads TGTGCCACCAGTGATGGGACAGGGCCACAGTATTTT. Residues: CATSDGTGPQYF. The chain uses TRBV24-1 and TRBJ2-3; 9 bases are shared with TRBD1. The CDR3 runs to 12 residues. With 3 bases clipped from V and 12 bases from J, the junction kept 3 bases outside the gene matches. Germline lookup yields CDR1 KGHDR and CDR2 SFDVKD.

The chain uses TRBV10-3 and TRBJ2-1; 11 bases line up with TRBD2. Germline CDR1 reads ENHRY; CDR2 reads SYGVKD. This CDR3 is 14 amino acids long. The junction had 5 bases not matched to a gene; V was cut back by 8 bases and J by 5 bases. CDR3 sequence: CAIGLAGGNNEQFF. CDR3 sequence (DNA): TGTGCCATCGGCCTAGCGGGAGGTAACAATGAGCAGTTCTTC.

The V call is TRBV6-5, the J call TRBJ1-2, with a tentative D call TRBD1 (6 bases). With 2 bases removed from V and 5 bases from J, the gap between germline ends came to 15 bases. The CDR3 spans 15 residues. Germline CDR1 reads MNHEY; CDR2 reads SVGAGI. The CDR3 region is CASSYGGGGGYGYTF. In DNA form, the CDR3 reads TGTGCCAGCAGTTACGGGGGCGGCGGTGGGTATGGCTACACCTTC.

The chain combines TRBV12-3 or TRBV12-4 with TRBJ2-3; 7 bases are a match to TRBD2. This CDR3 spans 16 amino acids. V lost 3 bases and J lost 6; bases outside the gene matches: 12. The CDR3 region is CASSFGGLGPGDTQYF. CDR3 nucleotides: TGTGCCAGCAGTTTCGGCGGACTAGGACCGGGGGATACGCAGTATTTT.

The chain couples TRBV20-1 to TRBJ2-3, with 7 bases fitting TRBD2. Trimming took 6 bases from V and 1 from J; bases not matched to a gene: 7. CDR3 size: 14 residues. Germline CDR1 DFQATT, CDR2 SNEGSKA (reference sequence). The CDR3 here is CSAPAGAGTDTQYF. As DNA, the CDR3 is TGCAGTGCCCCGGCGGGAGCGGGCACAGATACGCAGTATTTT.